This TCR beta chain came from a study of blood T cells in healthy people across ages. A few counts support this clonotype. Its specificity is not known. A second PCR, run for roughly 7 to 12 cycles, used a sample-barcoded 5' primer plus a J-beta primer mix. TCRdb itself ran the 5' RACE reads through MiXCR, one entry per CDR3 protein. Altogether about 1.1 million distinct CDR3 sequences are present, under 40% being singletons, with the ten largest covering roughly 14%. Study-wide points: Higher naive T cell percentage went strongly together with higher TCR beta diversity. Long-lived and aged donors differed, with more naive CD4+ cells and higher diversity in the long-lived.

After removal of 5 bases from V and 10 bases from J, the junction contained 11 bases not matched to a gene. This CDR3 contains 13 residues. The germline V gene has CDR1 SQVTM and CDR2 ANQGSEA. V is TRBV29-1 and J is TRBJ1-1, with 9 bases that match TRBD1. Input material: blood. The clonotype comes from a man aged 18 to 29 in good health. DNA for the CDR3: TGCAGCGTTACCGGGACAGGGATCCTCGGAGCTTTCTTT. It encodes CSVTGTGILGAFF.